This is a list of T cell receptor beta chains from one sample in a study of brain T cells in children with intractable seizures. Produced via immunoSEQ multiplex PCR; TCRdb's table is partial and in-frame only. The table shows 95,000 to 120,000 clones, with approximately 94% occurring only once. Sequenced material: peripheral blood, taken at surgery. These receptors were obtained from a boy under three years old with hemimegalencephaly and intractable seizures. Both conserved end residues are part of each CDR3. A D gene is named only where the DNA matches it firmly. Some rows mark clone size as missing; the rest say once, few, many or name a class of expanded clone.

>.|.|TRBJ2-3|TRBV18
TGTGCCAGCTCACCATTACGAAGGCCAAGCACAGATACGCAGTATTTT
CASSPLRRPSTDTQYF
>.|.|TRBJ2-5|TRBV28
TGTGCCAGCAGAGGTCTGGAATGGGGTTTGACCCAGTACTTC
CASRGLEWGLTQYF
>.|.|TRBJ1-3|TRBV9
TGTGCCAGCAGCGTAGGGGGAGGCTCTGGAAACACCATATATTTT
CASSVGGGSGNTIYF
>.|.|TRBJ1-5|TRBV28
TGTGCCAGCAGTTTAGAATGGGGAAATCAGCCCCAGCATTTT
CASSLEWGNQPQHF
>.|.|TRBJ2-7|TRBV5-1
TGCGCCAGCAGCTCGGGACACTCCTTCTACGAGCAGTACTTC
CASSSGHSFYEQYF
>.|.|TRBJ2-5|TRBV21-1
TGTGCCAGCCGCTTGGGGGGAGAGACCCAGTACTTC
CASRLGGETQYF
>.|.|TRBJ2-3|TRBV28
TGTGCCGGCCAGGGTGCAGATACGCAGTATTTT
CAGQGADTQYF
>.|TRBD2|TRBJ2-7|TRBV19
TGTGCCAGTAGTATATCCCAGCCGGGACTAGCAGACTACGAGCAGTACTTC
CASSISQPGLADYEQYF
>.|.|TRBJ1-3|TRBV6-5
TGTGCCAGCAGGAACACCTACGGAGGAAACACCATATATTTT
CASRNTYGGNTIYF
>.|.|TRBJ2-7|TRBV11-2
TGTGCCAGCAGCTTAGGGACGGGGGCTGCCTACGAGCAGTACTTC
CASSLGTGAAYEQYF
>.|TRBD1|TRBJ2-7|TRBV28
TGTGCCAGCAGTTATACGGACAGGGGCTACGAGCAGTACTTC
CASSYTDRGYEQYF
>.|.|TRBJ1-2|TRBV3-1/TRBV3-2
TGTGCCAGCAGCCAAGATGGTGCGGGCTATGGCTACACCTTC
CASSQDGAGYGYTF
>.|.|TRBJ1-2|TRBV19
TGTGCCAGTAGTATAGTTGGGGGCGCGATAGAAGGCTACACCTTC
CASSIVGGAIEGYTF
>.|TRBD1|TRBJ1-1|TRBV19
TGTGCCAGTAGTACTAACACAGGGGGGAACACTGAAGCTTTCTTT
CASSTNTGGNTEAFF
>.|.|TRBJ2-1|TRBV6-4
TGTGCCAGCAGTGACGTTCCGGGACACTTATACAATGAGCAGTTCTTC
CASSDVPGHLYNEQFF
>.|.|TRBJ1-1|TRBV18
TGTGCCAGCTCACCAAACACAGGACAGATGAACACTGAAGCTTTCTTT
CASSPNTGQMNTEAFF
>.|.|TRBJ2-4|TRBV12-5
TGTGCTAGTGGTTTTAGGCGAGCCAAAAACATTCAGTACTTC
CASGFRRAKNIQYF
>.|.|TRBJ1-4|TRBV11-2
TGTGCCAGCAGCGAGCACGTGAGGGTTGAAAAACTGTTTTTT
CASSEHVRVEKLFF
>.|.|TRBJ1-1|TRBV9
TGTGCCAGCAGCGTAGGTAACCTGCCGAACACTGAAGCTTTCTTT
CASSVGNLPNTEAFF
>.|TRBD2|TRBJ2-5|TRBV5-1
TGCGCCAGCGGCGGGACTAGCGGGAGAGAGACCCAGTACTTC
CASGGTSGRETQYF
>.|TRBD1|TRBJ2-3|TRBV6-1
TGTGCCAGCAGTGAGTTCAGGGGGCGCAGCACAGATACGCAGTATTTT
CASSEFRGRSTDTQYF
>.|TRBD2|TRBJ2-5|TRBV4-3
TGCGCCAGCAGCCAAGATCGGGGACTAGCGGGGTTTCAAGAGACCCAGTACTTC
CASSQDRGLAGFQETQYF
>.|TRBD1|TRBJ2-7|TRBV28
TGTGCCAGCACTTGGACAGGGTACTACGAGCAGTACTTC
CASTWTGYYEQYF
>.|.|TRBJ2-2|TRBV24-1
TGTGCCACCAGTTTGACTACGGCCGGGGAGCTGTTTTTT
CATSLTTAGELFF
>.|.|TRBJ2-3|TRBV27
TGTGCCAGCAGCCCTCCATCAGCGCAAAGGGCCACAGATACGCAGTATTTT
CASSPPSAQRATDTQYF
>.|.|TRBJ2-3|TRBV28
TGTGCCAGCAGTTTAGATGAAGGCGGGACACGGCGATATTTT
CASSLDEGGTRRYF
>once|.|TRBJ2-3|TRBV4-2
TGTGCCAGCAGCCAAGACCCAAGGGATACGCAGTATTTT
CASSQDPRDTQYF
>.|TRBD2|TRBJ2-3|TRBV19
TGTGCCAGTAGAATCCGGGAGGGCCTGGATACGCAGTATTTT
CASRIREGLDTQYF
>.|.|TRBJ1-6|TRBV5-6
TGTGCCAGCAGCACATTTGGGGCGGGAGAAGAATCACCCCTCCACTTT
CASSTFGAGEESPLHF
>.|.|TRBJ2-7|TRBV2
TGTGCCAGCAGCCAGAGTTCCTACGAGCAGTACTTC
CASSQSSYEQYF
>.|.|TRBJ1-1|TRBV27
TGTGCCAGCATTAGCGGGGGTGGGGGCACTGAAGCTTTCTTT
CASISGGGGTEAFF
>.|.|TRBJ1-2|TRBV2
TGTGACGCGACGGGGGGCTACACCTTC
CDATGGYTF
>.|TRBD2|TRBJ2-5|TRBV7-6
TGTGCCAGCAGCGCGCGGGGGACCCAAGAGACCCAGTACTTC
CASSARGTQETQYF
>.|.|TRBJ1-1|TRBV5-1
TGCGCCAGCAGCTTGGATGGGGCGAACACTGAAGCTTTCTTT
CASSLDGANTEAFF
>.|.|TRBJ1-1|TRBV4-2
TGTGCCAGCAGCCAAGATTGGGCGGGCACTGAAGCTTTCTTT
CASSQDWAGTEAFF
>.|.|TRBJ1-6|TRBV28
TGTGCCAGCAGTTTCGCCGGAGTTAATTCACCCCTCCACTTT
CASSFAGVNSPLHF
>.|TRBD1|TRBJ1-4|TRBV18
TGTGCCAGCTCACCGAACCGGGGACAGGGTGTATCAGGCGGGGCAAAACTGTTTTTT
CASSPNRGQGVSGGAKLFF
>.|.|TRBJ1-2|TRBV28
TGTGCCAGCACCCCCGGAGGGAGAGCTAACTATGGCTACACCTTC
CASTPGGRANYGYTF
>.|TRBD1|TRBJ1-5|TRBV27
TGTGCCAGCAGTGACAAAACAGGGGGCGCAGGTCGGGGCAATCAGCCCCAGCATTTT
CASSDKTGGAGRGNQPQHF
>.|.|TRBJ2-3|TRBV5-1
TGCGCCAAGGGGGAGAAACAAGATACGCAGTATTTT
CAKGEKQDTQYF
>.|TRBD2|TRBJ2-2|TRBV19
TGTGCCAGTAGTATGGACGGGAGGGTAAAGGGACTAGCGGGGGACACCGGGGAGCTGTTTTTT
CASSMDGRVKGLAGDTGELFF
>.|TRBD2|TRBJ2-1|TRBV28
TGTGCCAGCAGGATGACTAGCGGGAGCGGGGGAGGGGTCTACAATGAGCAGTTCTTC
CASRMTSGSGGGVYNEQFF
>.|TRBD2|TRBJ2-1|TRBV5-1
TGCGCCAGCAGCTTGTATAGGACTAGCGGATACAATGAGCAGTTCTTC
CASSLYRTSGYNEQFF
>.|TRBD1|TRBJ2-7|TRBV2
TGTGCCAGCATCGGCCCTATCAGACAGGGTAGTCTTGTTCGCGAGCAGTACTTC
CASIGPIRQGSLVREQYF
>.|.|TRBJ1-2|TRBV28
TGTGCCAGCAGTTTCTGGGGTGTCAATAACTATGGCTACACCTTC
CASSFWGVNNYGYTF
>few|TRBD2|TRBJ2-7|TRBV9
TGTGCCAGCAGCTTGACCCGGACTAGCGGGAGCTACGAGCAGTACTTC
CASSLTRTSGSYEQYF